The subject of this entry is one T cell receptor beta chain. Its antigen is still unknown. With 1 base removed from V and 1 base from J, the gap between germline ends came to 9 bases. Germline V lookup: CDR1 SGDLS, CDR2 YYNGEE. This CDR3 spans 15 amino acids. Use of 60 Vbeta and 13 Jbeta primers characterized the PCR. Sequencing was performed with immunoSEQ multiplex PCR; in TCRdb, only in-frame clones are kept and a portion is missing. This sample has 60,000 to 70,000 clones; 80% occur once, and the top ten carry roughly 4.7%. This specimen belongs to a study of cytomegalovirus exposure and HLA in healthy donors. Notes on the study in general: Later analysis identified 15,000 to 20,000 TCR beta sequences associated with HLA alleles, using a false discovery rate threshold of 0.05. By a later analysis, the bulk of CMV-associated TCR beta chains appeared HLA-restricted.

Sample: PBMCs. The chain is built from TRBV9 and TRBJ2-1; D perhaps matches TRBD2 (5 bases). This receptor was obtained from a woman under 40 in good health and CMV-seronegative. CDR3 DNA sequence: TGTGCCAGCAGCGTAACTGCGGGTTCCTACAATGAGCAGTTCTTC. It translates to CASSVTAGSYNEQFF.